Following are 5 T cell receptor beta chains from one sample sequenced in a study of blood T cell repertoires in COVID-19. Only in-frame clones appear in the TCRdb table, and some are missing; sequencing was by immunoSEQ multiplex PCR. The sample records approximately 180,000 clones, roughly 88% being singletons. The specimen was peripheral blood. The receptors were sampled from a human donor with active or convalescent COVID-19. The donor label of this sample is uncertain.

The chain couples TRBV13 to TRBJ2-5; 7 nucleotides agree with TRBD1. The CDR3 runs to 15 residues. Trimming removed 6 bases from V and 4 bases from J; junction bases left unmatched: 11. CDR1 is PRHDT, CDR2 FYEKMQ, per germline (reference sequence). In DNA form, the CDR3 reads TGTGCCAGCAGACCCAGGGACAGCCTCATAGAGACCCAGTACTTC. It encodes CASRPRDSLIETQYF.

The rearrangement uses TRBV10-3 and TRBJ2-1; D may be TRBD2 (6 bases). The CDR3 is 15 amino acids. Trimming stripped 2 bases from V and 5 bases from J, with 13 bases between. Germline V gene data show CDR1 as ENHRY and CDR2 as SYGVKD. CDR3 region: CAISEAAGGNNEQFF. Here the CDR3 DNA reads TGTGCCATCAGTGAGGCAGCGGGCGGAAACAATGAGCAGTTCTTC.

This rearrangement joins TRBV2 to TRBJ2-1; 9 bases match TRBD2. The germline V gene encodes CDR1 SNHLY and CDR2 FYNNEI. Trimming removed 9 bases from V and 8 bases from J; junction bases left unmatched: 8. The CDR3 consists of 13 residues. CDR3 amino acids: CARAGGPSYEQFF. CDR3 sequence (DNA): TGTGCCAGGGCGGGGGGGCCCTCCTATGAGCAGTTCTTC.

The rearrangement links TRBV18 to TRBJ2-2; tentatively, D is TRBD2 (5 bases). V was trimmed by 0 bases and J by 2 bases, leaving 16 bases between them. Germline values: CDR1 KGHSH, CDR2 LQKENI. The CDR3 runs 18 residues. The CDR3 sequence: CASSPPGIAGGNTGELFF. The CDR3 DNA reads as TGTGCCAGCTCACCACCAGGCATAGCAGGAGGAAACACCGGGGAGCTGTTTTTT.

This clone occurred once. This rearrangement joins TRBV6-5 to TRBJ1-2, with TRBD1 as a possible D gene (6 bases). Trimming pared 8 bases from V and 14 bases from J, leaving 21 bases between. Germline CDR1 reads MNHEY; CDR2 reads SVGAGI. This CDR3 is 12 amino acids long. CDR3 nucleotide sequence: TGTGCCAGCCTCAGCCCCGGGAACAGGGCAACCTTC. Protein sequence: CASLSPGNRATF.